This T cell receptor beta chain was recovered during a study of blood T cells in healthy people across ages. The study, taken as a whole, reports: Roughly linear declines in TCR beta diversity per million T cells occurred with age.

This CDR3 region has 16 residues. The germline V and J ends were trimmed by 3 bases and 1 base, with 14 bases remaining between them. Germline CDR1 is SGHVS and CDR2 is FNYEAQ. For the second PCR, which ran for roughly 6 to 11 cycles, a sample-barcoded 5' primer and a J-beta primer mix were used. All cDNA molecules were each tagged by a template-switch adaptor with 12 random nucleotides. TCRdb redid the calling of the 5' RACE reads with MiXCR, one entry per CDR3 protein. The data show roughly 730,000 distinct CDR3 sequences, with about 61% seen just once and roughly 26% held by the top ten. With respect to this clonotype: Antigen: not known.

The receptor was derived from a man aged 35 to 55 in good health. Sample: blood. This sequence joins TRBV7-6 and TRBJ2-3; D is unclear. This chain's CDR3 is CASSFPNKGGTDTQYF. CDR3 coding DNA: TGTGCCAGCAGCTTCCCTAATAAGGGCGGCACAGATACGCAGTATTTT.